Below, 24 T cell receptor beta chains from the same sample are listed, as sequenced in a study of T cells in Graves' hyperthyroidism and ophthalmopathy. Researchers took RNA transcripts and amplified the TCR beta CDR3 regions from them. HTBI primers were used for first-round RT-PCR of the TCR CDR3. TCRdb reanalysed the multiplex PCR reads using MiXCR and keeps one entry per CDR3 protein. The sample contains roughly 840,000 distinct CDR3 sequences, around 38% of which appear only once. The sequenced sample was blood. These receptors came from a man aged 18-30 years with Graves' hyperthyroidism.

This clonotype came up once. V is TRBV9 and J is TRBJ1-1, with 10 nucleotides matching TRBD1. The CDR3 consists of 13 residues. V trimming: 3 bases; J trimming: 11 bases; junction bases outside the gene matches: 7. Germline V gene sequence: CDR1 SGDLS, CDR2 YYNGEE. CDR3 nucleotides: TGTGCCAGCAGCGCAGCGGGACAGGGGCACGCTTTCTTT. Encoded protein: CASSAAGQGHAFF.

The rearrangement uses TRBV7-6 and TRBJ1-1, with D perhaps TRBD1 (6 bases). Per the germline V gene, CDR1 is SGHVS and CDR2 is FNYEAQ. Trimming removed 5 bases from V and 4 bases from J, with 11 bases in between. This CDR3 is 13 amino acids long. The CDR3 reads CASSGTGFTEAFF. Written as DNA, the CDR3 is TGTGCCAGCAGCGGTACAGGGTTCACTGAAGCTTTCTTT.

The table lists this clonotype with a few counts. This rearrangement joins TRBV19 to TRBJ2-7; D perhaps matches TRBD2 (5 bases). Germline-derived CDR1 and CDR2 are LNHDA and SQIVND (reference sequence). The V and J ends lost 2 bases and 6 bases respectively, with 8 bases between them. This CDR3 has 12 amino acids. The CDR3: CASSILAGEQYF. In DNA, the CDR3 is TGTGCCAGTAGTATACTAGCTGGCGAGCAGTACTTC.

This clonotype turned up a few times. The chain combines TRBV6-5 with TRBJ1-5; D ambiguous. The ends were cut back, 0 bases at V and 9 bases at J, with 9 bases in the middle. CDR1 MNHEY and CDR2 SVGAGI come from the germline V gene. CDR3 length equals 13 residues. The CDR3 coding sequence is TGTGCCAGCAGTTACTCGGAGTCCAGGCCCCAGCATTTT. This encodes CASSYSESRPQHF.

This clonotype was seen ten or more times. V and J are TRBV20-1 and TRBJ2-7; perhaps TRBD2 as D (6 bases). Germline assignment: CDR1 DFQATT and CDR2 SNEGSKA (reference sequence). This CDR3 spans 15 amino acids. V was pared by 0 bases and J by 0 bases, with 12 bases between. The CDR3 nucleotides read TGCAGTGCTAGAGATTCCGGGGGTAGCTCCTACGAGCAGTACTTC. Protein: CSARDSGGSSYEQYF.

This clonotype was seen a few times. The chain links TRBV7-3 to TRBJ2-2, with 7 bases aligning to TRBD2. CDR1 and CDR2 from the germline V gene are SGHTA and FQGTGA. V lost 5 bases and J lost 5; bases outside the gene matches: 8. The CDR3 length is 15 residues. CDR3 loop: CASSPLGGTTGELFF. The CDR3 coding sequence is TGTGCCAGCAGCCCACTCGGGGGGACGACCGGGGAGCTGTTTTTT.

A few counts support this clonotype. The genes are TRBV5-8 and TRBJ1-6; no reliable D call. This CDR3 contains 14 residues. Trimming left V 3 bases short and J 9 bases short, with 13 bases between. Germline V CDR1 and CDR2: SGHTS, YDEGEE. CDR3 nucleotides: TGTGCCAGCAGCTCCTCTCGAGTGGGTTCACCCCTCCACTTT. Translating it yields CASSSSRVGSPLHF.

The rearrangement joins TRBV20-1 to TRBJ2-5, with D tentatively TRBD1 (6 bases). Germline CDR1 DFQATT, CDR2 SNEGSKA (reference sequence). This CDR3 region has 15 residues. With 7 bases removed from V and 5 bases from J, the gap between germline ends came to 23 bases. CDR3 bases: TGCAGTGTTAAAGATGGGGGCAGGGGTGCGGAGACCCAGTACTTC. Its translation: CSVKDGGRGAETQYF.

The chain uses TRBV15 and TRBJ1-1; D is undetermined. The V gene lost 3 bases and the J gene lost 1 base, with 12 bases spanning the gap. CDR3 length: 15 residues. Germline CDR1 is LNHNV and CDR2 is YYDKDF (reference sequence). CDR3: CATSSQMTPNTEAFF. CDR3 in DNA: TGTGCCACCAGCAGCCAAATGACACCGAACACTGAAGCTTTCTTT.

The chain has TRBV2 and TRBJ1-5; TRBD1 matches at 7 bases. From germline, CDR1 is SNHLY and CDR2 FYNNEI. With 5 bases clipped from V and 1 base from J, the junction kept 2 bases outside the gene matches. This CDR3 has 14 residues. The CDR3 region is CASSTGESNQPQHF. The CDR3 coding sequence is TGTGCCAGCAGTACAGGGGAAAGCAATCAGCCCCAGCATTTT.

This clonotype was picked up many times. The rearrangement uses TRBV19 and TRBJ1-1; D not certain. Germline CDR1 LNHDA, CDR2 SQIVND (reference sequence). V lost 0 bases and J lost 10, with 12 bases in between. The CDR3 contains 13 residues. CDR3 in amino acids: CASSIDGDGRAFF. For the CDR3, the DNA is TGTGCCAGTAGTATAGATGGGGATGGACGAGCTTTCTTT.

The sample holds many counts of this clonotype. The chain employs TRBV20-1 and TRBJ2-7; 7 nucleotides agree with TRBD2. Unmatched junction bases numbered 10, after V lost 6 bases and J lost 5 bases. Germline CDR1 is DFQATT and CDR2 is SNEGSKA (reference sequence). This CDR3 has 13 residues. CDR3 loop: CSAPPHGGDEQYF. The CDR3 DNA sequence: TGCAGTGCCCCTCCACATGGGGGGGACGAGCAGTACTTC.

The chain carries TRBV7-9 and TRBJ2-5; 7 bases fit TRBD2. Germline V CDR1 and CDR2: SEHNR, FQNEAQ (reference sequence). V lost 6 bases to trimming and J lost 5 bases; unmatched junction nucleotides: 9. The length of the CDR3 is 14 residues. The CDR3 region has the DNA TGTGCCAGCAGTCGAAGCGGGGCCTGGGAGACCCAGTACTTC. The encoded protein is CASSRSGAWETQYF.

There are many counts of this clonotype. The rearrangement uses TRBV9 and TRBJ1-5; D may be TRBD1 (5 bases). V dropped 0 bases and J dropped 0 bases, with 10 bases sitting between them. The CDR3 has 16 residues. CDR1 is SGDLS, CDR2 YYNGEE, per germline. CDR3 sequence (DNA): TGTGCCAGCAGCGTAGCTACCAGGGATAGCAATCAGCCCCAGCATTTT. Translating it yields CASSVATRDSNQPQHF.

The rearrangement joins TRBV7-9 to TRBJ2-7; TRBD2 matches at 13 bases. From germline, CDR1 is SEHNR and CDR2 FQNEAQ (reference sequence). The CDR3 extends over 15 amino acids. With V trimmed by 5 bases and J by 7 bases, 8 bases remained unmatched. The CDR3 reads CASSPVGLAGLEQYF. CDR3 DNA sequence: TGTGCCAGCAGCCCGGTGGGACTAGCGGGGCTGGAGCAGTACTTC.

V usage is TRBV12-3 or TRBV12-4 and J usage is TRBJ1-1, with no clear D. Trimming shortened V by 6 bases and J by 1 base, and 12 bases separated the two germline ends. The CDR3 runs to 14 residues. CDR3 loop: CASSPFGGNTEAFF. As DNA, the CDR3 is TGTGCCAGCAGCCCGTTTGGAGGGAACACTGAAGCTTTCTTT.

This sequence joins TRBV2 and TRBJ1-1; D uncertain. CDR1 is SNHLY and CDR2 is FYNNEI in the germline V gene. The CDR3 runs to 15 residues. With 0 bases removed from V and 1 base from J, the gap between germline ends came to 9 bases. The CDR3 region has the DNA TGTGCCAGCAGTGAAGCGGCCGTGGGGAACACTGAAGCTTTCTTT. It translates to CASSEAAVGNTEAFF.

The chain carries TRBV12-3 or TRBV12-4 and TRBJ1-5, with 10 bases identical to TRBD1. Germline trimming cut 0 bases from V and 5 bases from J; bases unmatched to any gene: 4. The CDR3 has 16 amino acids. CDR3 DNA sequence: TGTGCCAGCAGTTTAGCTCCGGGACAGGGGTATCAGCCCCAGCATTTT. Its translation: CASSLAPGQGYQPQHF.

The chain recombines TRBV7-2 with TRBJ1-5, with D maybe TRBD1 (5 bases). Trimming left V 3 bases short and J 7 bases short, with 16 bases between. CDR3 length equals 15 residues. CDR1 and CDR2 (germline): SGHTA, FQGNSA. CDR3: CASSFTGPVRQPQHF. CDR3 in DNA: TGTGCCAGCAGCTTTACAGGCCCGGTACGCCAGCCCCAGCATTTT.

The chain is built from TRBV20-1 and TRBJ2-7; D may match TRBD1 or TRBD2 (5 bases each). CDR1 is DFQATT, CDR2 SNEGSKA, per germline (reference sequence). This CDR3 contains 13 residues. V was pared by 1 base and J by 4 bases, with 11 bases between. The CDR3 DNA sequence: TGCAGTGCTAGAGGGGACGGATCATACGAGCAGTACTTC. Its protein product is CSARGDGSYEQYF.

This chain links TRBV18 with TRBJ1-1; D ambiguous. V was trimmed by 3 bases and J by 7 bases, leaving 9 bases between them. Germline lookup yields CDR1 KGHSH and CDR2 LQKENI. This CDR3 has 12 amino acids. CDR3 sequence: CASSPIGIEAFF. The CDR3 bases are TGTGCCAGCTCACCGATAGGAATTGAAGCTTTCTTT.

The rearrangement links TRBV6-5 to TRBJ1-2; weak D call: TRBD1 (6 bases). The CDR3 has 14 residues. V lost 0 bases and J 2 bases, leaving 7 bases between the germline ends. Per germline, CDR1 MNHEY and CDR2 SVGAGI. As DNA, the CDR3 is TGTGCCAGCAGTTACTCAGGACAGAACTATGGCTACACCTTC. Encoded protein: CASSYSGQNYGYTF.

The sample holds many counts of this clonotype. V usage is TRBV7-9 and J usage is TRBJ1-1; D not resolved. The CDR3 length is 13 residues. Germline V gene lookup returns CDR1 SEHNR and CDR2 FQNEAQ (reference sequence). Trimming shortened V by 6 bases and J by 4 bases, and 12 bases separated the two germline ends. The CDR3 here is CASSGVFGTEAFF. The CDR3 DNA sequence: TGTGCCAGCAGTGGGGTTTTCGGCACTGAAGCTTTCTTT.

A single count supports this clonotype. A read error may produce the germline difference seen at one junction end. The gene calls are TRBV20-1 and TRBJ1-5; 11 bases fit TRBD1. The germline V gene encodes CDR1 DFQATT and CDR2 SNEGSKA (reference sequence). This CDR3 comprises 9 residues. The CDR3 DNA follows: TGCAGTGCTCCGGGACAGGGGGATTTT. This encodes CSAPGQGDF.